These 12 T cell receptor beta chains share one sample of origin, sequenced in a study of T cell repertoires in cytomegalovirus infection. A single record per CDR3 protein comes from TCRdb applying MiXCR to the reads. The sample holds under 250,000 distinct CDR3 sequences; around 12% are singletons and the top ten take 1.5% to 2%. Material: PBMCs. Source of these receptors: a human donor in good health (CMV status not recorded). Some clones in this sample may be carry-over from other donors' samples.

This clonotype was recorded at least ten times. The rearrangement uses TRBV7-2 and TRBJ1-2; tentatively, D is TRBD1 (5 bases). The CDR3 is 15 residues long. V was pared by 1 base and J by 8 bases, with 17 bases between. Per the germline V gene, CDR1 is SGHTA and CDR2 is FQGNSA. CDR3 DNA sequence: TGTGCCAGCAGCTTAGGATACGGGGCTCCTGGGGGCTACACCTTC. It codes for CASSLGYGAPGGYTF.

The CDR3 DNA sequence: TGTGCCAGCAGCGGCTCCGGGACAGGACTACCCCTCCACTTT. Translating gives CASSGSGTGLPLHF. The rearrangement joins TRBV9 to TRBJ1-6; TRBD1 agrees at 8 bases. Per the germline V gene, CDR1 is SGDLS and CDR2 is YYNGEE. The CDR3 runs to 14 residues. J lost 12 bases, V lost 3 bases, and 8 bases had no gene match.

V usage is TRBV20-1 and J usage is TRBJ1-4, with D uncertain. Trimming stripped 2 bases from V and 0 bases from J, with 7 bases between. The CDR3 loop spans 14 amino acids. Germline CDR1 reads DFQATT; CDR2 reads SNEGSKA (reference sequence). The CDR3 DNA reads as TGCAGTGCTAGAAGGCGGGCAACTAATGAAAAACTGTTTTTT. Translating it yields CSARRRATNEKLFF.

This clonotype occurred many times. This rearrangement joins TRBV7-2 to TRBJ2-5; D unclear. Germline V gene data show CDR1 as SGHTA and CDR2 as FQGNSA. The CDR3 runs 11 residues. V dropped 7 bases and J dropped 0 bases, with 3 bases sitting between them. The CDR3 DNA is TGTGCCAGCACCAACCAAGAGACCCAGTACTTC. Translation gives CASTNQETQYF.

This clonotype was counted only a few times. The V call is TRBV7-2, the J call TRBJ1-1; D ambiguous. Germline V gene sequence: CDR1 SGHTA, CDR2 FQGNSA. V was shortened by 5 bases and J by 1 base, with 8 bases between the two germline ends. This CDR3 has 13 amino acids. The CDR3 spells CASSMTGNTEAFF. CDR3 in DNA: TGTGCCAGCAGCATGACTGGGAACACTGAAGCTTTCTTT.

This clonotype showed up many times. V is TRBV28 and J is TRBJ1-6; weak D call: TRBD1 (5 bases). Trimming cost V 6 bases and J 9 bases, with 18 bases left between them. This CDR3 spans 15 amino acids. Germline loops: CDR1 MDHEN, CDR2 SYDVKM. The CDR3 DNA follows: TGTGCCAGCAGCCTTCTTGGAGGGGAGGTTTCACCCCTCCACTTT. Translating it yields CASSLLGGEVSPLHF. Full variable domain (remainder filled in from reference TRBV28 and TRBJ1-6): DVKVTQSSRYLVKRTGEKVFLECVQDMDHENMFWYRQDPGLGLRLIYFSYDVKMKEKGDIPEGYSVSREKKERFSLILESASTNQTSMYLCASSLLGGEVSPLHFGNGTRLTVT.

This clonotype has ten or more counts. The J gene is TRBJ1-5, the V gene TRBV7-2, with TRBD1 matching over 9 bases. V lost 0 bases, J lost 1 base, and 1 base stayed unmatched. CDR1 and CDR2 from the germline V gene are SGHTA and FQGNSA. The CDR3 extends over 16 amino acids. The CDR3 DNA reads TGTGCCAGCAGCTTAGCCGGACAGGGGAGCAATCAGCCCCAGCATTTT. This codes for CASSLAGQGSNQPQHF. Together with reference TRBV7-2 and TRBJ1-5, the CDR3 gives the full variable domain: GAGVSQSPSNKVTEKGKDVELRCDPISGHTALYWYRQSLGQGLEFLIYFQGNSAPDKSGLPSDRFSAERTGGSVSTLTIQRTQQEDSAVYLCASSLAGQGSNQPQHFGDGTRLSIL.

CDR3 sequence: CASSPGARKLFF. The CDR3 DNA is TGTGCCAGCAGTCCAGGAGCAAGGAAACTGTTTTTT. The chain carries TRBV28 and TRBJ1-4; no firm D call. Germline V CDR1 and CDR2: MDHEN, SYDVKM. Trimming cost V 5 bases and J 11 bases, with 12 bases left between them. The CDR3 spans 12 residues. The whole variable domain, filled in from reference TRBV28 and TRBJ1-4, reads DVKVTQSSRYLVKRTGEKVFLECVQDMDHENMFWYRQDPGLGLRLIYFSYDVKMKEKGDIPEGYSVSREKKERFSLILESASTNQTSMYLCASSPGARKLFFGSGTQLSVL.

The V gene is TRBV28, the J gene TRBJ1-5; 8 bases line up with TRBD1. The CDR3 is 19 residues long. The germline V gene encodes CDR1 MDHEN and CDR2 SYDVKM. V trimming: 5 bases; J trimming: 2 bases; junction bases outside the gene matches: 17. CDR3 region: CASSLTGQGAWLGNQPQHF. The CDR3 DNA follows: TGTGCCAGCAGTCTAACTGGGCAGGGGGCTTGGCTCGGCAATCAGCCCCAGCATTTT.

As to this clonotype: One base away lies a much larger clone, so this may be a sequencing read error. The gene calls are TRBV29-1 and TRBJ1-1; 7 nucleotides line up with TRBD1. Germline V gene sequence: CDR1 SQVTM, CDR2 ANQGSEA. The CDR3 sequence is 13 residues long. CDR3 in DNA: TGCAGCGATGAAAGGGTGGCAGGGGGTGAAGCTTTCTTT. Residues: CSDERVAGGEAFF.

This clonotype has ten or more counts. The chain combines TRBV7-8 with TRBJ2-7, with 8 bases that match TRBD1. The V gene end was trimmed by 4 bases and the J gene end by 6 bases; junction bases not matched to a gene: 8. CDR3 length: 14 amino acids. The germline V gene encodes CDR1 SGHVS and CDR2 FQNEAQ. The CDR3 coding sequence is TGTGCCAGCAGCTCCGGACAGGGTCATGGCGAGCAGTACTTC. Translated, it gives CASSSGQGHGEQYF.

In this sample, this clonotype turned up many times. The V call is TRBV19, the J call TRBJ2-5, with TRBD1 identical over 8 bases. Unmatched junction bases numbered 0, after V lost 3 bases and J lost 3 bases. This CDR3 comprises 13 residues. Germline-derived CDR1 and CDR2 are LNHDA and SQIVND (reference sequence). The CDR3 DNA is TGTGCCAGTAGTATGACAGGGGAAGAGACCCAGTACTTC. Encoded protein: CASSMTGEETQYF.